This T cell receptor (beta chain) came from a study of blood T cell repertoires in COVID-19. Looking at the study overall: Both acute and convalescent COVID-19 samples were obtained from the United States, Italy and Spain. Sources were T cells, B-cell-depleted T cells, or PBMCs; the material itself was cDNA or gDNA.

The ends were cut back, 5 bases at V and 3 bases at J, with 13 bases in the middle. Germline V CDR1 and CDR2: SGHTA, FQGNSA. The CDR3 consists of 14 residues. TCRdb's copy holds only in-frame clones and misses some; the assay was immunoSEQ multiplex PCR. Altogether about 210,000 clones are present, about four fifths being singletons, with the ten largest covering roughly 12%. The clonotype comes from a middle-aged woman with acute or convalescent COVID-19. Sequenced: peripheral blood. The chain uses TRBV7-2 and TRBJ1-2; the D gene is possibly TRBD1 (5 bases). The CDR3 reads CASSPTALHYGYTF. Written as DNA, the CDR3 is TGTGCCAGCAGCCCGACAGCCTTACACTATGGCTACACCTTC. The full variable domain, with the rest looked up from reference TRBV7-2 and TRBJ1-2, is GAGVSQSPSNKVTEKGKDVELRCDPISGHTALYWYRQSLGQGLEFLIYFQGNSAPDKSGLPSDRFSAERTGGSVSTLTIQRTQQEDSAVYLCASSPTALHYGYTFGSGTRLTVV.